The sequence of this TCR beta chain was determined in a study of T-cell memory formation after mild COVID-19. Overall study context: The study found TCR clusters largely donor specific. Regarding the study as a whole: Clones contracting over day 15 to 85 were CD4/CD8 balanced, with later expanders leaning CD4+. Mainly in CM and EM were contracting CD4+ clones; CD8+ were in EMRA.

The CDR3 is 15 amino acids. V was clipped by 2 bases and J by 4 bases; unmatched bases: 8. Germline V gene sequence: CDR1 DFQATT, CDR2 SNEGSKA (reference sequence). One entry per CDR3 protein, called by TCRdb with MiXCR from the 5' RACE reads. The sample records around 400,000 distinct CDR3 sequences, about 24% being singletons. About this clonotype: Its antigen is as yet unknown.

This chain connects TRBV20-1 to TRBJ2-7; 10 bases are a match to TRBD1. Material for sequencing was PBMCs or a T cell subset sorted from them (not recorded which). This clonotype was obtained from an adult woman who had mild COVID-19 (a few samples of this study predate the infection). Cell type and time point are not known. The CDR3 DNA follows: TGCAGTGCTAGAATCCCCCGGGACAGGGGTTACGAGCAGTACTTC. Amino acids: CSARIPRDRGYEQYF.